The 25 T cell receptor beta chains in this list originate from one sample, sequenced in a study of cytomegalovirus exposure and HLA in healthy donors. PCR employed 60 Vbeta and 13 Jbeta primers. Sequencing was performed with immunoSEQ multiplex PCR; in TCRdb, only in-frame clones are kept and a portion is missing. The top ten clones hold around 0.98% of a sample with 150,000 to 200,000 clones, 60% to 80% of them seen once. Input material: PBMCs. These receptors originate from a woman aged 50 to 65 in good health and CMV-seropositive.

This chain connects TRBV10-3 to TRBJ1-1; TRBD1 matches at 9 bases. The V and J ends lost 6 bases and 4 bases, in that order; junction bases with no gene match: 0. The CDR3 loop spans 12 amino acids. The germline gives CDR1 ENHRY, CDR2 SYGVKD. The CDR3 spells CAIRQGATEAFF. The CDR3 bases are TGTGCCATCAGACAGGGGGCCACTGAAGCTTTCTTT.

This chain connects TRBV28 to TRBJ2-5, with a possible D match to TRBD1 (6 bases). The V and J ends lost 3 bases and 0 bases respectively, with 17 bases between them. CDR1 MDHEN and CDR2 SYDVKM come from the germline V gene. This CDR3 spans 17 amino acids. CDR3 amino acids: CASSFPARTAYQETQYF. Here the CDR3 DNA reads TGTGCCAGCAGTTTCCCGGCCCGGACAGCGTACCAAGAGACCCAGTACTTC.

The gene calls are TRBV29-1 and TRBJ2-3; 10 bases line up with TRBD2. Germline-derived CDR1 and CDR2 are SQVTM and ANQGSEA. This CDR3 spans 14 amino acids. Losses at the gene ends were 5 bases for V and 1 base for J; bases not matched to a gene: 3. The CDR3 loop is CSVTLAGGTDTQYF. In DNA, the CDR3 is TGCAGCGTTACTCTAGCGGGGGGCACAGATACGCAGTATTTT.

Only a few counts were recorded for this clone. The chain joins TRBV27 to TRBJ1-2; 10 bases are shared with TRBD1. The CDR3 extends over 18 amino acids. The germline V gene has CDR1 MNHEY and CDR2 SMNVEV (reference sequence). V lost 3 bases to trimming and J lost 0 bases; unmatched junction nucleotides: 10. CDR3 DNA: TGTGCCAGCAGTTTTCGCCGACAGGGGGCCTCTACTAACTATGGCTACACCTTC. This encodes CASSFRRQGASTNYGYTF.

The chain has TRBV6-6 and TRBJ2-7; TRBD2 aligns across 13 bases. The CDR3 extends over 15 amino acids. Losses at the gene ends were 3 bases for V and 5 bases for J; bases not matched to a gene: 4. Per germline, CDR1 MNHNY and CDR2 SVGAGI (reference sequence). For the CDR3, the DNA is TGTGCCAGCAGTTATACTAGCGGGAGGGCCCACGAGCAGTACTTC. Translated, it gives CASSYTSGRAHEQYF.

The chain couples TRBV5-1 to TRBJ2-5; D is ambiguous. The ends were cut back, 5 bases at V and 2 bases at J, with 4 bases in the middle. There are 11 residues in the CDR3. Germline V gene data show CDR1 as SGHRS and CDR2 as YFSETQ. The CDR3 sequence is CASSQQETQYF. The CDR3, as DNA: TGCGCCAGCAGTCAGCAAGAGACCCAGTACTTC.

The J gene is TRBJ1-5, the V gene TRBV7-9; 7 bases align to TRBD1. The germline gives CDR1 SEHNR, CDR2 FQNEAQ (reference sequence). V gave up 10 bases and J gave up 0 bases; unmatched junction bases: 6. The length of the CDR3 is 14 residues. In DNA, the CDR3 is TGTGCCATAGGGACAGTCAATAGCAATCAGCCCCAGCATTTT. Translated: CAIGTVNSNQPQHF.

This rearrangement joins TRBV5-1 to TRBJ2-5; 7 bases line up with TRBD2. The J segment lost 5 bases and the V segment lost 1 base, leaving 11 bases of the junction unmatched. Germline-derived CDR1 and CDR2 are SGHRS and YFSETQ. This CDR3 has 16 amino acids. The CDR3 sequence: CASSLIPTGGIETQYF. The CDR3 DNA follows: TGCGCCAGCAGCTTGATCCCGACGGGGGGTATCGAGACCCAGTACTTC.

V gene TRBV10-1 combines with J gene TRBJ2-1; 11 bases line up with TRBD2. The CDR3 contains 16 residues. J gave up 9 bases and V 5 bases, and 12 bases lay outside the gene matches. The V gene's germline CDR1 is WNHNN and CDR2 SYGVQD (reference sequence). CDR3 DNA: TGCGCCAGCAGTAGGACTAGCGGGCCCCTCGGGAGTGAGCAGTTCTTC. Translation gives CASSRTSGPLGSEQFF.

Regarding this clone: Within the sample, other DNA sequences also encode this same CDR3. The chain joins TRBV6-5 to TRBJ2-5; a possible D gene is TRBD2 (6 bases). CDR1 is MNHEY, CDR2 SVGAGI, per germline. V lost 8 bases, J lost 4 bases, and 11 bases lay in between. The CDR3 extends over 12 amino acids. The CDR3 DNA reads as TGTGCCAGCTCTGGGGGAGGAGAGACCCAGTACTTC. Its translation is CASSGGGETQYF.

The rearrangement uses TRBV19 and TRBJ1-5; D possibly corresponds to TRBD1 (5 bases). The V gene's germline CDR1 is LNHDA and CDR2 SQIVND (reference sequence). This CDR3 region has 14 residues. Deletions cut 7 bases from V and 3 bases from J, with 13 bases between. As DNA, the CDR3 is TGTGCCAGTAAAATATCAGGGAACAATCAGCCCCAGCATTTT. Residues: CASKISGNNQPQHF.

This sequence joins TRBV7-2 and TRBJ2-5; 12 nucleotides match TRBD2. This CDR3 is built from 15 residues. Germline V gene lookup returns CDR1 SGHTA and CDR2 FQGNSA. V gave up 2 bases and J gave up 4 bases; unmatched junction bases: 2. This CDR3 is CASSLLAGGVETQYF. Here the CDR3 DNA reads TGTGCCAGCAGCTTACTAGCGGGGGGGGTAGAGACCCAGTACTTC.

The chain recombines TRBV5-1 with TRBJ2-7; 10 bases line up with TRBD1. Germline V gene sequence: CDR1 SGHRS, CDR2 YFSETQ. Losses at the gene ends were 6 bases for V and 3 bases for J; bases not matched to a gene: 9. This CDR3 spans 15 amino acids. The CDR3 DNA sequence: TGCGCCAGCAAGACAGGGGGCGCGGTCCTCTACGAGCAGTACTTC. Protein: CASKTGGAVLYEQYF. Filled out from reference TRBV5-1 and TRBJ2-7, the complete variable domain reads KAGVTQTPRYLIKTRGQQVTLSCSPISGHRSVSWYQQTPGQGLQFLFEYFSETQRNKGNFPGRFSGRQFSNSRSEMNVSTLELGDSALYLCASKTGGAVLYEQYFGPGTRLTVT.

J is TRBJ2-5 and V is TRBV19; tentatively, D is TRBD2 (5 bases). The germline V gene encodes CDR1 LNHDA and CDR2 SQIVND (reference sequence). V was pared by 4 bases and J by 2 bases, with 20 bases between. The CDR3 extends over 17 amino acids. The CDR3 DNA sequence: TGTGCCAGTAGTAAAGGTGAGCAGCGGTTCCCGCAAGAGACCCAGTACTTC. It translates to CASSKGEQRFPQETQYF.

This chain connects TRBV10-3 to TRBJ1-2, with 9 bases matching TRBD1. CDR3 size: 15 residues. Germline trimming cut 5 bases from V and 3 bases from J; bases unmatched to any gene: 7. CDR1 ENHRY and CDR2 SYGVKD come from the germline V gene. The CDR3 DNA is TGTGCCATCAGTTTCACAGGGGGCGATGACTATGGCTACACCTTC. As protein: CAISFTGGDDYGYTF.

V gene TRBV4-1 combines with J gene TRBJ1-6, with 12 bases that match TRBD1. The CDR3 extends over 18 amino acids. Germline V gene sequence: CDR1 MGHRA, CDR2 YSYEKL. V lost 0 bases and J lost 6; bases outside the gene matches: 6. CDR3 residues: CASSQDRGTGGTNSPLHF. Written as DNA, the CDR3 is TGCGCCAGCAGCCAAGATCGGGGGACAGGGGGCACTAATTCACCCCTCCACTTT.

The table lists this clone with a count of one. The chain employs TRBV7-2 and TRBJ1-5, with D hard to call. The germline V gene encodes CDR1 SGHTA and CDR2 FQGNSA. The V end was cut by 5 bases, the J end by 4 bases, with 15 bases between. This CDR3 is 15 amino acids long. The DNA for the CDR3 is TGTGCCAGCAGCCCCGGCGGGGAACGAAATCAGCCCCAGCATTTT. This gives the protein CASSPGGERNQPQHF.

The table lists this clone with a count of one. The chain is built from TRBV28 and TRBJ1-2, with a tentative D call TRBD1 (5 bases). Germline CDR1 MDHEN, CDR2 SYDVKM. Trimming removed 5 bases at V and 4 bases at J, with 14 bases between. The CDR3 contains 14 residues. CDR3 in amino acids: CASSTHRSGYGYTF. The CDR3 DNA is TGTGCCAGCAGTACCCACAGGTCGGGCTATGGCTACACCTTC.

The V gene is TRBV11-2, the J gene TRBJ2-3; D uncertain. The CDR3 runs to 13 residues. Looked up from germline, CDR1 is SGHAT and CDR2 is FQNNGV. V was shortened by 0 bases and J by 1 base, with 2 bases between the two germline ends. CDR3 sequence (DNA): TGTGCCAGCAGCTTAGACGGCACAGATACGCAGTATTTT. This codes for CASSLDGTDTQYF.

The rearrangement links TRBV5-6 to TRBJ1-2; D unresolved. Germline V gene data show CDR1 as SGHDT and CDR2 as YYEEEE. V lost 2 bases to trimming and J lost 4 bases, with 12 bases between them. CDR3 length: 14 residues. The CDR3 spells CASSLGQNSYGYTF. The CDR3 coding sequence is TGTGCCAGCAGCTTAGGTCAGAACAGCTATGGCTACACCTTC.

For the CDR3, the DNA is TGTGCCAGCAGTTTAAAAGCATGGGCAGGGGTAGATCAGCCCCAGCATTTT. As protein: CASSLKAWAGVDQPQHF. The genes are TRBV27 and TRBJ1-5; a possible D gene is TRBD1 (6 bases). This CDR3 is built from 17 residues. The germline V gene encodes CDR1 MNHEY and CDR2 SMNVEV (reference sequence). V was trimmed by 2 bases and J by 5 bases, leaving 19 bases between them.

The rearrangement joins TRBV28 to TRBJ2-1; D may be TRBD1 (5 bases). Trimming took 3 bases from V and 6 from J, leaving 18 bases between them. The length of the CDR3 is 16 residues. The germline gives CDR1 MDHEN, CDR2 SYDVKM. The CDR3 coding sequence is TGTGCCAGCAGTTTTCTCAGGGCGCAGCAAATCAATGAGCAGTTCTTC. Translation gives CASSFLRAQQINEQFF.

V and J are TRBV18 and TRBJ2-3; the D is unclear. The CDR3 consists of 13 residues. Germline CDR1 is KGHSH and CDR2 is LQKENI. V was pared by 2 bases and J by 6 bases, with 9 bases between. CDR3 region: CASSPGLEDTQYF. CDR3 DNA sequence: TGTGCCAGCTCACCAGGGTTGGAGGATACGCAGTATTTT.

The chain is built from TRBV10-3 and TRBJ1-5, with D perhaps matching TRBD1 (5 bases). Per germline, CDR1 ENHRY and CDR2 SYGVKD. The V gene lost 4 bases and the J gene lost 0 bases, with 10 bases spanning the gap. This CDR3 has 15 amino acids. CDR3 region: CAISGQLNSNQPQHF. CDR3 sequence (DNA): TGTGCCATCAGTGGACAGCTCAATAGCAATCAGCCCCAGCATTTT.

The CDR3 DNA reads TGTGCCAGCTCCATTGGGACAGGGTCAAGTGGAGAAAAACTGTTTTTT. Protein sequence: CASSIGTGSSGEKLFF. The J gene is TRBJ1-4, the V gene TRBV18; 9 nucleotides agree with TRBD1. Germline CDR1 reads KGHSH; CDR2 reads LQKENI. CDR3 length: 16 amino acids. J was trimmed by 8 bases and V by 6 bases; bases with no gene match: 13.